These 28 T cell receptor beta chains were sequenced from one sample in a study of shared clonotypes between healthy human individuals. Repertoires were generated with immunoSEQ multiplex PCR, while TCRdb's copy carries only in-frame clones and drops some. The table lists a few million clones, about 92% of them singletons. The sample consisted of naive CD4+ T cells sorted from blood. Subset denoted: CD45RA+ positively selected. These receptors were collected from a man between 18 and 29 years old in good health.

This clone was seen just once. The genes are TRBV19 and TRBJ2-6; 7 bases agree with TRBD1. The CDR3 extends over 16 amino acids. Germline assignment: CDR1 LNHDA and CDR2 SQIVND (reference sequence). J was trimmed by 0 bases and V by 7 bases; bases with no gene match: 6. The CDR3 is CASTGTALSGANVLTF. In nucleotides, the CDR3 is TGTGCCAGTACCGGGACAGCTCTCTCTGGGGCCAACGTCCTGACTTTC.

The DNA for the CDR3 is TGTGCCAGCTCACCACAGGGAGGGGGAAAAAACATTCAGTACTTC. Its protein is CASSPQGGGKNIQYF. The genes are TRBV18 and TRBJ2-4, with D maybe TRBD2 (7 bases). Trimming shortened V by 1 base and J by 4 bases, and 11 bases separated the two germline ends. Per germline, CDR1 KGHSH and CDR2 LQKENI. CDR3 length: 15 amino acids.

The J gene is TRBJ1-5, the V gene TRBV19; tentatively, D is TRBD1 (6 bases). The CDR3 totals 16 residues. V lost 4 bases and J lost 2, with 15 bases in between. Looked up from germline, CDR1 is LNHDA and CDR2 is SQIVND (reference sequence). DNA of the CDR3: TGTGCCAGTAGTACCCAAGGGGGGGCGGGCAATCAGCCCCAGCATTTT. Its protein product is CASSTQGGAGNQPQHF. Filled out from reference TRBV19 and TRBJ1-5, the complete variable domain reads DGGITQSPKYLFRKEGQNVTLSCEQNLNHDAMYWYRQDPGQGLRLIYYSQIVNDFQKGDIAEGYSVSREKKESFPLTVTSAQKNPTAFYLCASSTQGGAGNQPQHFGDGTRLSIL.

This sequence joins TRBV30 and TRBJ1-3; D gene unclear. Trimming shortened V by 3 bases and J by 4 bases, and 13 bases separated the two germline ends. Germline V gene data show CDR1 as GTSNPN and CDR2 as SVGIG (reference sequence). The CDR3 totals 14 residues. CDR3 sequence (DNA): TGTGCCTGGAGCCGCCCGGGCCGCGGAAACACCATATATTTT. The encoded protein is CAWSRPGRGNTIYF. The whole variable domain, filled in from reference TRBV30 and TRBJ1-3, reads SQTIHQWPATLVQPVGSPLSLECTVEGTSNPNLYWYRQAAGRGLQLLFYSVGIGQISSEVPQNLSASRPQDRQFILSSKKLLLSDSGFYLCAWSRPGRGNTIYFGEGSWLTVV.

Only a few counts were recorded for this clone. Other DNA sequences in the sample encode the same CDR3. The chain combines TRBV6-5 with TRBJ1-6; possibly TRBD1 for D (6 bases). Trimming removed 0 bases from V and 5 bases from J, with 8 bases in between. The CDR3 contains 15 residues. Germline CDR1 is MNHEY and CDR2 is SVGAGI. The CDR3 reads CASSYSGGNNSPLHF. CDR3 DNA sequence: TGTGCCAGCAGTTACTCCGGGGGCAATAATTCACCCCTCCACTTT.

About this clone: This specimen includes other DNA sequences encoding the same CDR3. In nucleotides, the CDR3 is TGTGCCAGCAGCTTCCCAACCGGGGAGCTGTTTTTT. Translating it yields CASSFPTGELFF. The rearrangement joins TRBV7-3 to TRBJ2-2, with no clear D. V was cut by 3 bases and J by 5 bases, with 4 bases left in between. CDR1 SGHTA and CDR2 FQGTGA come from the germline V gene. The CDR3 length is 12 residues.

The chain is built from TRBV18 and TRBJ2-7, with a possible D match to TRBD1 (5 bases). CDR1 KGHSH and CDR2 LQKENI come from the germline V gene. The CDR3 covers 13 residues. Trimming removed 0 bases from V and 6 bases from J, with 9 bases in between. Here the CDR3 DNA reads TGTGCCAGCTCACCACCCCTTGGGGCCGAGCAGTACTTC. This gives the protein CASSPPLGAEQYF.

The chain uses TRBV19 and TRBJ1-2; D ambiguous. CDR1 is LNHDA and CDR2 is SQIVND in the germline V gene (reference sequence). V was pared by 7 bases and J by 7 bases, with 22 bases between. The CDR3 spans 15 residues. This CDR3 is CASTYVLMESFGYTF. The CDR3 DNA reads TGTGCCAGTACCTACGTACTCATGGAGAGCTTTGGCTACACCTTC.

This chain links TRBV5-4 with TRBJ2-3, with no clear D. The germline V gene has CDR1 SGHNT and CDR2 YYREEE (reference sequence). Trimming cost V 3 bases and J 1 base, with 6 bases left between them. The CDR3 has 13 amino acids. The CDR3 sequence: CASSYPGTDTQYF. CDR3 bases: TGTGCCAGCAGCTACCCTGGCACAGATACGCAGTATTTT.

The table lists this clone with a few counts. CDR3 bases: TGCAGTGCTAGAAATGAAAACTGGCAGCATTTT. This gives the protein CSARNENWQHF. The chain recombines TRBV20-1 with TRBJ1-5; D is uncertain. Trimming took off 2 bases at V and 13 bases at J, with 12 bases between the two ends. Germline V gene sequence: CDR1 DFQATT, CDR2 SNEGSKA (reference sequence). CDR3 size: 11 residues.

This clone was counted a few times. This chain connects TRBV6-5 to TRBJ1-6; D gene ambiguous. V lost 6 bases, J lost 6 bases, and 9 bases lay in between. Per the germline V gene, CDR1 is MNHEY and CDR2 is SVGAGI. This CDR3 has 13 amino acids. CDR3 loop: CASSGRLNSPLHF. CDR3 nucleotide sequence: TGTGCCAGCAGCGGACGGCTTAATTCACCCCTCCACTTT.

This chain links TRBV18 with TRBJ2-1; 7 nucleotides line up with TRBD1. J gave up 3 bases and V 4 bases, and 6 bases lay outside the gene matches. The CDR3 spans 15 residues. Germline V CDR1 and CDR2: KGHSH, LQKENI. This CDR3 is CASSLDRVSYNEQFF. The CDR3 DNA reads TGTGCCAGCTCACTTGACAGGGTGAGCTACAATGAGCAGTTCTTC.

The rearrangement joins TRBV5-1 to TRBJ2-7; 8 bases align to TRBD1. The trim removed 1 base at V and 2 bases at J, leaving 8 bases unmatched. The CDR3 covers 16 residues. In germline, CDR1 is SGHRS, CDR2 YFSETQ. Written as DNA, the CDR3 is TGCGCCAGCAGCTTGCAACCCGGGACAGGAGCCTACGAGCAGTACTTC. Its protein is CASSLQPGTGAYEQYF.

The V gene is TRBV6-5, the J gene TRBJ2-5; D is unclear. In germline, CDR1 is MNHEY, CDR2 SVGAGI. The CDR3 contains 11 residues. V was shortened by 10 bases and J by 5 bases, with 11 bases between the two germline ends. Written as DNA, the CDR3 is TGTGCCACCGCAGTTGGGGAGACCCAGTACTTC. Protein sequence: CATAVGETQYF.

This clone was detected once. The chain recombines TRBV4-1 with TRBJ2-1, with D perhaps TRBD2 (6 bases). Trimming took off 1 base at V and 12 bases at J, with 10 bases between the two ends. CDR1 MGHRA and CDR2 YSYEKL come from the germline V gene. The CDR3 loop spans 12 amino acids. The CDR3 loop reads CASSQVGEAQFF. The CDR3 region has the DNA TGCGCCAGCAGCCAAGTGGGGGAGGCGCAGTTCTTC.

The rearrangement joins TRBV9 to TRBJ2-3, with D possibly matching TRBD2 (5 bases). This CDR3 has 14 amino acids. V lost 0 bases to trimming and J lost 6 bases, with 11 bases between them. Germline V CDR1 and CDR2: SGDLS, YYNGEE. CDR3 sequence (DNA): TGTGCCAGCAGCGTAGTTGAGGGTTCGGATACGCAGTATTTT. It encodes CASSVVEGSDTQYF.

The chain links TRBV5-1 to TRBJ1-2; unclear D gene. Trimming shortened V by 0 bases and J by 5 bases, and 11 bases separated the two germline ends. There are 14 residues in the CDR3. The germline CDR1 and CDR2 sequences are SGHRS and YFSETQ. CDR3 sequence (DNA): TGCGCCAGCAGCTTGGCTGGCAGCACTTATGGCTACACCTTC. Protein sequence: CASSLAGSTYGYTF.

This chain joins TRBV6-5 and TRBJ2-3; no definite D call. The CDR3 covers 16 residues. Germline-derived CDR1 and CDR2 are MNHEY and SVGAGI. With 2 bases removed from V and 4 bases from J, the gap between germline ends came to 16 bases. The CDR3 sequence is CASSYRRQPSADTQYF. The CDR3 DNA is TGTGCCAGCAGTTACAGACGCCAACCGTCGGCAGATACGCAGTATTTT.

This clone was seen a handful of times. This rearrangement joins TRBV10-2 to TRBJ1-6; unclear D gene. The CDR3 has 13 amino acids. Germline CDR1 is WSHSY and CDR2 is SAAADI. V lost 6 bases and J 6 bases, leaving 9 bases between the germline ends. This CDR3 is CASRLVFNSPLHF. The CDR3, as DNA: TGCGCCAGCAGACTAGTGTTTAATTCACCCCTCCACTTT.

The chain combines TRBV7-2 with TRBJ2-1, with TRBD2 identical over 7 bases. The CDR3 totals 14 residues. Trimming took 4 bases from V and 8 from J; bases not matched to a gene: 8. Germline loops: CDR1 SGHTA, CDR2 FQGNSA. The CDR3 DNA reads TGTGCCAGCAGCTCGGGACTACCATGGGATGAGCAGTTCTTC. Its translation is CASSSGLPWDEQFF.

This sequence joins TRBV7-2 and TRBJ1-3, with D perhaps TRBD1 (5 bases). V lost 0 bases and J lost 2, with 14 bases in between. Germline CDR1 is SGHTA and CDR2 is FQGNSA. This CDR3 has 17 residues. The CDR3 DNA is TGTGCCAGCAGCTTAGCGGGGGGGGTGAGCGCTGGAAACACCATATATTTT. Its translation is CASSLAGGVSAGNTIYF. Using reference TRBV7-2 and TRBJ1-3 for the parts outside the CDR3, the full variable domain is GAGVSQSPSNKVTEKGKDVELRCDPISGHTALYWYRQSLGQGLEFLIYFQGNSAPDKSGLPSDRFSAERTGGSVSTLTIQRTQQEDSAVYLCASSLAGGVSAGNTIYFGEGSWLTVV.

The chain carries TRBV6-1 and TRBJ2-1, with D uncertain. The CDR3 extends over 11 amino acids. From germline, CDR1 is MNHNS and CDR2 SASEGT. V gave up 7 bases and J gave up 12 bases, with 13 bases separating them. The CDR3 DNA reads TGTGCCAGCACTTCCTATGAGAGGCAGTTCTTC. This gives the protein CASTSYERQFF.

This clone was recorded a few times. The chain couples TRBV28 to TRBJ2-7, with 10 positions matching TRBD1. Germline V gene sequence: CDR1 MDHEN, CDR2 SYDVKM. The CDR3 sequence is 13 residues long. Trimming removed 6 bases from V and 3 bases from J; junction bases left unmatched: 2. CDR3 loop: CASRGQGNYEQYF. The CDR3 nucleotides read TGTGCCAGCAGGGGACAGGGGAACTACGAGCAGTACTTC.

The V gene is TRBV12-5, the J gene TRBJ2-6; no clear D. Germline loops: CDR1 LGHNT, CDR2 FRNRAP. The CDR3 spans 15 residues. V was cut by 0 bases and J by 2 bases, with 5 bases left in between. In nucleotides, the CDR3 is TGTGCTAGTGGTTTGGTGGGAACTGGGGCCAACGTCCTGACTTTC. Protein sequence: CASGLVGTGANVLTF.

The rearrangement links TRBV6-6 to TRBJ1-6; no reliable D call. V shed 6 bases and J shed 4 bases, with 7 bases lying between them. CDR1 MNHNY and CDR2 SVGAGI come from the germline V gene (reference sequence). The CDR3 contains 13 residues. CDR3 nucleotide sequence: TGTGCCAGCAGACCCACTTATAATTCACCCCTCCACTTT. This codes for CASRPTYNSPLHF.

This clone was detected once. This chain uses TRBV28 with TRBJ1-6; perhaps TRBD1 as D (6 bases). Germline V gene data show CDR1 as MDHEN and CDR2 as SYDVKM. V was cut by 4 bases and J by 12 bases, with 13 bases left in between. The CDR3 runs to 13 residues. CDR3: CASSYRDPRPLHF. In DNA, the CDR3 is TGTGCCAGCAGTTACAGGGACCCCAGACCCCTCCACTTT.

V and J are TRBV27 and TRBJ2-2; 12 positions agree with TRBD2. V was pared by 4 bases and J by 7 bases, with 7 bases of the junction left unmatched. Looked up from germline, CDR1 is MNHEY and CDR2 is SMNVEV (reference sequence). The CDR3 length is 16 residues. Here the CDR3 reads CASSSLAGGRSGELFF. DNA for the CDR3: TGTGCCAGCAGTTCCCTAGCGGGGGGGCGAAGCGGGGAGCTGTTTTTT.

This chain connects TRBV7-9 to TRBJ1-5; D possibly corresponds to TRBD1 (6 bases). Germline loops: CDR1 SEHNR, CDR2 FQNEAQ (reference sequence). Trimming took off 5 bases at V and 2 bases at J, with 16 bases between the two ends. The length of the CDR3 is 16 residues. CDR3: CASSLGQPPGNQPQHF. The CDR3 nucleotides are TGTGCCAGCAGCCTAGGACAGCCGCCGGGCAATCAGCCCCAGCATTTT.